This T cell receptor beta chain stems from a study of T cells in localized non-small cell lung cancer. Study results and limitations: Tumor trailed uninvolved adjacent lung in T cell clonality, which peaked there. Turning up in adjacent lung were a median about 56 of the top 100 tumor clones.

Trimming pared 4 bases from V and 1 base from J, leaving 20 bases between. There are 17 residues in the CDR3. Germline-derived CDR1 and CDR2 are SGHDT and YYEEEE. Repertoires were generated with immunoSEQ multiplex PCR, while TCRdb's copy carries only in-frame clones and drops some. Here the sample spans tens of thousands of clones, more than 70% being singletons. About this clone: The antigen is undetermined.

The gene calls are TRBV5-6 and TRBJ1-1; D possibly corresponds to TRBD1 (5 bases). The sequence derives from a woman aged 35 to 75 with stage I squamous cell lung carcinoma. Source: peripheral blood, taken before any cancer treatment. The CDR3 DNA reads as TGTGCCAGCAGCGGGAGGGGACTTGGGCGTGGGAACACTGAAGCTTTCTTT. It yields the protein CASSGRGLGRGNTEAFF.